The following is a T cell receptor (beta chain) sequence with its context. The antigen remains undetermined. Healthy donors of bone marrow made up the group. This sample stems from a study of cytomegalovirus exposure and HLA in healthy donors. Broader study findings: Presence/absence analyses assumed roughly uniform sequencing depth across donors.

From germline, CDR1 is MNHEY and CDR2 SMNVEV (reference sequence). With V trimmed by 1 base and J by 5 bases, 6 bases remained unmatched. This CDR3 is built from 16 residues. The PCR was carried out with 60 Vbeta primers and 13 Jbeta primers. Methods used by the authors: Later analysis identified around 85 million unique TCR beta chains, approximately 11 million shared. Method: immunoSEQ multiplex PCR; TCRdb's copy keeps in-frame clones and lacks some. That table is the source of V, J and clone size, and D and trimming were worked out from the DNA. The sample carries about 64,000 clones, under 80% recorded once.

This rearrangement joins TRBV27 to TRBJ2-3; 10 bases map to TRBD2. The sequence came from a male donor in good health and CMV-seropositive. Sequenced: PBMCs. The DNA for the CDR3 is TGTGCCAGCAGTTTATGGGCTAGCGGGGGTATAGATACGCAGTATTTT. Residues: CASSLWASGGIDTQYF.